The clone carrying this T cell receptor (beta chain) was seen a handful of times. Its antigen remains unidentified. The data belong to a study of T cells in Graves' hyperthyroidism and ophthalmopathy. Study-wide background: Peripheral blood draws took place at initial diagnosis, ahead of any treatment. The study's findings and limits: Also found in blood were most expanded thyroid clonotypes above 0.001. Stable hyperthyroidism and ophthalmopathy were separated using 13 V-J signatures.

The TCR beta CDR3 regions underwent amplification using RNA transcripts as the source. When the TCR CDR3 underwent first-round RT-PCR, the HTBI primer set was used. TCRdb re-analysed the multiplex PCR reads in MiXCR, keeping a single row per CDR3 protein. The sample lists 800,000 or so distinct CDR3 sequences, more than 30% occurring once. The CDR3 length is 15 residues. From germline, CDR1 is SGHKS and CDR2 YYEKEE (reference sequence). Deletions cut 4 bases from V and 7 bases from J, with 20 bases between. Exclusion criteria comprised uncontrolled infection, other autoimmune disease, pregnancy or lactation.

The material sequenced was blood. This TCR derives from a man between 18 and 35 years old with Graves' hyperthyroidism. This chain connects TRBV5-5 to TRBJ1-2; TRBD1 is a possible D gene (6 bases). CDR3 nucleotide sequence: TGTGCCAGCAGCCAGCGGGGCAGGGGAATTGGTGGCTACACCTTC. Translation gives CASSQRGRGIGGYTF. The full variable domain, in which reference TRBV5-5 and TRBJ1-2 provide the parts outside the CDR3, is DAGVTQSPTHLIKTRGQQVTLRCSPISGHKSVSWYQQVLGQGPQFIFQYYEKEERGRGNFPDRFSARQFPNYSSELNVNALLLGDSALYLCASSQRGRGIGGYTFGSGTRLTVV.